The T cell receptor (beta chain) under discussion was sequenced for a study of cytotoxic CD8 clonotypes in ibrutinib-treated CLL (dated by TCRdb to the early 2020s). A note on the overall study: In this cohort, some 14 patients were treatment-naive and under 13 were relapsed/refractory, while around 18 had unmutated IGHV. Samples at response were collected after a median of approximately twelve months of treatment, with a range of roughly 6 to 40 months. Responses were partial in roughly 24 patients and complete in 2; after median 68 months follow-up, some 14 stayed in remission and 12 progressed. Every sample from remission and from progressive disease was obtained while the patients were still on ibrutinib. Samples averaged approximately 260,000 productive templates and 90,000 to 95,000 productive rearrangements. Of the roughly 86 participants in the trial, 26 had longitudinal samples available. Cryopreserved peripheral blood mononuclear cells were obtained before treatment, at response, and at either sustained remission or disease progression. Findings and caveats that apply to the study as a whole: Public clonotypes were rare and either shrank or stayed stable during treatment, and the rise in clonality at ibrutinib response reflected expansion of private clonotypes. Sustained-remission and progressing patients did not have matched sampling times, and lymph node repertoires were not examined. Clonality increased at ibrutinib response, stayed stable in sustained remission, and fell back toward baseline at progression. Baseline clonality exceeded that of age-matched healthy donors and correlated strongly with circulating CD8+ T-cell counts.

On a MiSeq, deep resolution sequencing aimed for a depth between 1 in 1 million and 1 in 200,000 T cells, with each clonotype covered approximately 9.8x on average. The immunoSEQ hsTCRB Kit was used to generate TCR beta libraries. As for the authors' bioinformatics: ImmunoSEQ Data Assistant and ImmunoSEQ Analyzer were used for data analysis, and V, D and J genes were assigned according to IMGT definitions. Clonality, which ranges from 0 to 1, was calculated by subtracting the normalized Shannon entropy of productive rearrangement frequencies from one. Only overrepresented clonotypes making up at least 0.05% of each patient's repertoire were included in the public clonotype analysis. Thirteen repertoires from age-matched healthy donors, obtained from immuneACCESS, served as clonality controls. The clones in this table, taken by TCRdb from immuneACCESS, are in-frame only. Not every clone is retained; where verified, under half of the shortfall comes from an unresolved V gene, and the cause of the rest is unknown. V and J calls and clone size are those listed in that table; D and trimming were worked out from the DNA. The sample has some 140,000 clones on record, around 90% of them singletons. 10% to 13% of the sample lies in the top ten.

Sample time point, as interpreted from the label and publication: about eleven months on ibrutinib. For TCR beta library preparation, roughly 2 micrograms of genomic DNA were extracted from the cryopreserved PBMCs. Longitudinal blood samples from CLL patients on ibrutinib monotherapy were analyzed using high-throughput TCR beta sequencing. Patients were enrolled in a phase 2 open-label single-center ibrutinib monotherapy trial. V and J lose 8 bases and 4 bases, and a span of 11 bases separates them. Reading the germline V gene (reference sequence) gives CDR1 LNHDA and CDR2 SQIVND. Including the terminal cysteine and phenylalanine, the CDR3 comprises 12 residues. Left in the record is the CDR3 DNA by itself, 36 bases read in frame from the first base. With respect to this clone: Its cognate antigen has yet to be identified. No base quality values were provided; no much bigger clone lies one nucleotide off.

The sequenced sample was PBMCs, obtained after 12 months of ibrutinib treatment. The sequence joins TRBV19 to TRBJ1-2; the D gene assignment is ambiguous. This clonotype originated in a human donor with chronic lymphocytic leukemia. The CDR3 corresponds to CASLRPSYGYTF. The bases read TGTGCCAGTCTTAGACCCTCCTATGGCTACACCTTC. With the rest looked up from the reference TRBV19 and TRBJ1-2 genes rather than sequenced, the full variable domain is DGGITQSPKYLFRKEGQNVTLSCEQNLNHDAMYWYRQDPGQGLRLIYYSQIVNDFQKGDIAEGYSVSREKKESFPLTVTSAQKNPTAFYLCASLRPSYGYTFGSGTRLTVV.